What follows are 32 T cell receptor beta chains derived from one specimen sequenced in a study of regulatory T cells in long-lasting Graves disease. Time point noted: newly diagnosed GD, antithyroid drugs for less than 3 months. Generation of the TCR library employed RNA extracted from PBMCs. Arm-PCR of CDR3 regions and iRepertoire HTBI primers were used to build TCR beta libraries. TCRdb redid the calling of the multiplex PCR reads with MiXCR, one entry per CDR3 protein. The sample includes 300,000 to 400,000 distinct CDR3 sequences, 18% of them seen just once. Here the sequenced sample was peripheral blood mononuclear cells (PBMCs), taken at new diagnosis, from a patient treated with antithyroid drugs. These receptors all stem from a female donor with Graves disease.

This chain uses TRBV28 with TRBJ1-1, with D unclear. This CDR3 region has 14 residues. The ends were cut back, 7 bases at V and 3 bases at J, with 15 bases in the middle. Germline V lookup: CDR1 MDHEN, CDR2 SYDVKM. The CDR3 here is CASKPVELYTEAFF. In nucleotides, the CDR3 is TGTGCCAGCAAGCCTGTGGAACTCTACACTGAAGCTTTCTTT.

The chain recombines TRBV6-5 with TRBJ1-2, with a tentative D call TRBD1 (6 bases). V lost 1 base and J 5 bases, leaving 14 bases between the germline ends. The germline CDR1 and CDR2 sequences are MNHEY and SVGAGI. The CDR3 length is 15 residues. The CDR3 spells CASSYLGRGQYGYTF. The DNA of the CDR3 is TGTGCCAGCAGTTACTTAGGCAGGGGCCAATATGGCTACACCTTC.

This chain connects TRBV29-1 to TRBJ1-2, with D possibly matching TRBD1 (6 bases). The germline V gene encodes CDR1 SQVTM and CDR2 ANQGSEA. This CDR3 is 12 amino acids long. Trimming stripped 7 bases from V and 4 bases from J, with 13 bases between. The chain's CDR3 is CSATGTVYGYTF. The CDR3 DNA reads TGCAGCGCAACAGGGACGGTCTATGGCTACACCTTC.

There are many counts of this clonotype. The chain carries TRBV5-1 and TRBJ2-7; a possible D gene is TRBD1 (6 bases). Trimming stripped 4 bases from V and 3 bases from J, with 14 bases between. The CDR3 sequence is 14 residues long. CDR1 is SGHRS and CDR2 is YFSETQ in the germline V gene. CDR3 region: CASSVTGQSYEQYF. CDR3 nucleotide sequence: TGCGCCAGCAGCGTAACTGGACAGAGCTACGAGCAGTACTTC.

The chain couples TRBV29-1 to TRBJ2-1, with D hard to call. V lost 4 bases to trimming and J lost 8 bases, with 9 bases between them. There are 11 residues in the CDR3. CDR1 is SQVTM, CDR2 ANQGSEA, per germline. The CDR3 loop is CSVAELHEQFF. CDR3 DNA: TGCAGCGTTGCGGAGCTCCATGAGCAGTTCTTC.

Remarks on this clonotype: Given a much more abundant clone one base away, this may be a read error. This chain uses TRBV28 with TRBJ1-2; D is uncertain. Germline V lookup: CDR1 MDHEN, CDR2 SYDVKM. This CDR3 comprises 12 residues. The germline V and J ends were trimmed by 5 bases and 4 bases, with 8 bases remaining between them. The CDR3 reads CASSVGSYGYTF. As DNA, the CDR3 is TGTGCCAGCAGTGTAGGGTCCTATGGCTACACCTTC.

Many counts were recorded for this clonotype. Written as DNA, the CDR3 is TGCGCCAGCACCAAAGGGACTAGCGGGAGGGAGACCCAGTACTTC. Translated, it gives CASTKGTSGRETQYF. The gene calls are TRBV5-1 and TRBJ2-5; 15 bases map to TRBD2. The V and J ends lost 6 bases and 5 bases, in that order; junction bases with no gene match: 5. CDR3 length equals 15 residues. The germline CDR1 and CDR2 sequences are SGHRS and YFSETQ.

This clonotype was seen a handful of times. J is TRBJ2-1 and V is TRBV29-1; TRBD2 matches at 7 bases. J was trimmed by 5 bases and V by 4 bases; bases with no gene match: 8. This CDR3 is 14 amino acids long. CDR1 is SQVTM and CDR2 is ANQGSEA in the germline V gene. CDR3: CSVGPGGWDNEQFF. DNA of the CDR3: TGCAGCGTTGGACCGGGAGGCTGGGACAATGAGCAGTTCTTC.

This clonotype was counted at least ten times. The rearrangement uses TRBV20-1 and TRBJ2-3; 14 bases align to TRBD2. Germline loops: CDR1 DFQATT, CDR2 SNEGSKA (reference sequence). The CDR3 is 15 amino acids. V trimming: 6 bases; J trimming: 3 bases; junction bases outside the gene matches: 5. The CDR3 sequence: CSAQGTSGSTDTQYF. CDR3 sequence (DNA): TGCAGTGCCCAAGGGACTAGCGGGAGTACAGATACGCAGTATTTT.

This clonotype was observed many times. In DNA, the CDR3 is TGTGCCAGCAGTTTCCGACTAGCGGCCTTCTCCTACGAGCAGTACTTC. Encoded protein: CASSFRLAAFSYEQYF. The V call is TRBV12-3 or TRBV12-4, the J call TRBJ2-7; TRBD2 matches at 9 bases. J gave up 0 bases and V 3 bases, and 6 bases lay outside the gene matches. This CDR3 region has 16 residues.

A word on this clonotype: Germline and junction disagree at one end, which may indicate a read error. This chain joins TRBV19 and TRBJ1-4, with D unclear. The CDR3 totals 16 residues. The germline CDR1 and CDR2 sequences are LNHDA and SQIVND (reference sequence). CDR3 protein: CASSISPTSTNERLFF. The CDR3 bases are TGTGCCAGTAGTATTAGCCCCACCTCAACTAATGAAAGACTGTTTTTT.

This clonotype was found many times. The chain links TRBV6-1 to TRBJ1-6; 8 bases are shared with TRBD1. The CDR3 has 14 residues. From germline, CDR1 is MNHNS and CDR2 SASEGT. Germline trimming cut 1 base from V and 7 bases from J; bases unmatched to any gene: 0. The CDR3 protein is CASSEGTGNSPLHF. The CDR3 DNA reads TGTGCCAGCAGTGAAGGGACAGGGAATTCACCCCTCCACTTT.

The V gene is TRBV9, the J gene TRBJ2-7; 8 bases match TRBD1. Germline V CDR1 and CDR2: SGDLS, YYNGEE. Losses at the gene ends were 4 bases for V and 3 bases for J; bases not matched to a gene: 9. CDR3 length equals 15 residues. CDR3 coding DNA: TGTGCCAGCAGCCCCCTCGGACAGGGAAACTACGAGCAGTACTTC. Amino acid sequence: CASSPLGQGNYEQYF.

This clonotype has a count of ten or more. The rearrangement joins TRBV27 to TRBJ1-1; 8 bases match TRBD1. This CDR3 is built from 14 residues. Germline values: CDR1 MNHEY, CDR2 SMNVEV (reference sequence). The V gene end was trimmed by 5 bases and the J gene end by 6 bases; junction bases not matched to a gene: 8. CDR3 nucleotides: TGTGCCAGCAGTCCTGACAGGGGATGGTCTGAAGCTTTCTTT. Its translation: CASSPDRGWSEAFF.

This clonotype has a count of ten or more. The chain has TRBV4-1 and TRBJ1-2; D gene ambiguous. The CDR3 is 14 amino acids. Germline CDR1 MGHRA, CDR2 YSYEKL. Trimming removed 2 bases at V and 8 bases at J, with 15 bases between. Here the CDR3 DNA reads TGCGCCAGCAGCCAACCGGCCTCCCCGGTAGGCTACACCTTC. Protein sequence: CASSQPASPVGYTF.

The chain carries TRBV11-3 and TRBJ2-1; the D is unclear. CDR1 SGHNT and CDR2 YENEEA come from the germline V gene. This CDR3 contains 10 residues. V was clipped by 3 bases and J by 10 bases, with 4 bases between them. The CDR3 reads CASSLREQFF. The CDR3 DNA reads as TGTGCCAGCAGCTTGCGCGAGCAGTTCTTC. The full variable domain, in which reference TRBV11-3 and TRBJ2-1 provide the parts outside the CDR3, is EAGVVQSPRYKIIEKKQPVAFWCNPISGHNTLYWYLQNLGQGPELLIRYENEEAVDDSQLPKDRFSAERLKGVDSTLKIQPAELGDSAVYLCASSLREQFFGPGTRLTVL.

This clonotype was seen a single time. A read error is the likely source, as a far larger clone sits one nucleotide away. The chain links TRBV11-2 to TRBJ2-5, with TRBD2 as a possible D gene (5 bases). The V gene's germline CDR1 is SGHAT and CDR2 FQNNGV. Trimming cost V 1 base and J 11 bases, with 23 bases left between them. This CDR3 has 16 residues. The CDR3 loop reads CASSLAAGAVHDEQYF. The CDR3 region has the DNA TGTGCCAGCAGCTTAGCCGCCGGAGCGGTTCACGATGAGCAGTACTTC.

The DNA for the CDR3 is TGTGCCAGCAGTGGAGACCCCTCGGAAACGCAGTATTTT. It yields the protein CASSGDPSETQYF. The chain joins TRBV6-1 to TRBJ2-3; the D is unclear. V dropped 4 bases and J dropped 9 bases, with 14 bases sitting between them. Germline V gene sequence: CDR1 MNHNS, CDR2 SASEGT. The CDR3 is 13 residues long.

This clonotype was seen repeatedly, ten times or more. This CDR3 is CSVAGQGARNTEAFF. CDR3 DNA: TGCAGCGTCGCCGGACAGGGGGCAAGGAACACTGAAGCTTTCTTT. The chain has TRBV29-1 and TRBJ1-1; the match to TRBD1 covers 11 bases. The V gene end was trimmed by 6 bases and the J gene end by 1 base; junction bases not matched to a gene: 7. The CDR3 length is 15 residues. Germline V gives CDR1 SQVTM, CDR2 ANQGSEA.

In this sample, this clonotype turned up many times. This chain connects TRBV30 to TRBJ1-2, with D perhaps TRBD1 (6 bases). CDR3 length: 15 residues. Germline-derived CDR1 and CDR2 are GTSNPN and SVGIG (reference sequence). V was shortened by 7 bases and J by 6 bases, with 24 bases between the two germline ends. CDR3 nucleotides: TGTGCCTTTGACAGGAACCTCATCTTTGTTGATGGCTACACCTTC. Its protein product is CAFDRNLIFVDGYTF.

This clonotype was found many times. V is TRBV10-3 and J is TRBJ2-7; 11 nucleotides align to TRBD2. The CDR3 contains 17 residues. The germline CDR1 and CDR2 sequences are ENHRY and SYGVKD. V lost 5 bases to trimming and J lost 3 bases; unmatched junction nucleotides: 12. CDR3 protein: CAISPYRITSGGYEQYF. The CDR3 DNA reads TGTGCCATCAGTCCCTACAGGATTACTAGCGGGGGCTACGAGCAGTACTTC.

This clonotype appeared many times. The V and J genes are TRBV28 and TRBJ2-7, with a weak D call TRBD1 (5 bases). The ends were cut back, 7 bases at V and 1 base at J, with 17 bases in the middle. This CDR3 has 15 amino acids. CDR1 is MDHEN, CDR2 SYDVKM, per germline. CDR3 DNA: TGTGCCAGCACTTACGGTGGTGGGGCGTCCTACGAGCAGTACTTC. Protein product: CASTYGGGASYEQYF.

Many counts were recorded for this clonotype. The V and J genes are TRBV28 and TRBJ2-1; TRBD1 matches at 7 bases. CDR3 length: 16 amino acids. The V and J ends lost 4 bases and 0 bases, in that order; junction bases with no gene match: 6. The germline V gene has CDR1 MDHEN and CDR2 SYDVKM. The CDR3 is CASSSPGQSSYNEQFF. The CDR3 DNA follows: TGTGCCAGCAGTTCTCCGGGACAGAGCTCCTACAATGAGCAGTTCTTC.

This clonotype was found many times. This chain connects TRBV28 to TRBJ1-3; D remains unclear. The CDR3 runs to 14 residues. The germline V gene has CDR1 MDHEN and CDR2 SYDVKM. V was clipped by 9 bases and J by 0 bases, with 12 bases between them. The DNA of the CDR3 is TGTGCCAGTACCACAGAGATCTCTGGAAACACCATATATTTT. Residues: CASTTEISGNTIYF. Full variable domain (missing parts from reference TRBV28 and TRBJ1-3): DVKVTQSSRYLVKRTGEKVFLECVQDMDHENMFWYRQDPGLGLRLIYFSYDVKMKEKGDIPEGYSVSREKKERFSLILESASTNQTSMYLCASTTEISGNTIYFGEGSWLTVV.

The V and J genes are TRBV20-1 and TRBJ2-5; 7 bases fit TRBD2. The trim removed 6 bases at V and 7 bases at J, leaving 11 bases unmatched. The CDR3 spans 13 residues. Germline V lookup: CDR1 DFQATT, CDR2 SNEGSKA (reference sequence). The CDR3 bases are TGCAGTGCCCTTGTGGTGGGGGGGGGGACCCAGTACTTC. Translating gives CSALVVGGGTQYF.

This clonotype was counted at least ten times. The chain links TRBV5-4 to TRBJ1-2, with a tentative D call TRBD1 (6 bases). V dropped 0 bases and J dropped 8 bases, with 20 bases sitting between them. The CDR3 length is 16 residues. Germline values: CDR1 SGHNT, CDR2 YYREEE (reference sequence). The DNA for the CDR3 is TGTGCCAGCAGCTTGGAGCCGGACAGTACAATTTTGGGCTACACCTTC. Protein: CASSLEPDSTILGYTF. Filled out from reference TRBV5-4 and TRBJ1-2, the complete variable domain reads ETGVTQSPTHLIKTRGQQVTLRCSSQSGHNTVSWYQQALGQGPQFIFQYYREEENGRGNFPPRFSGLQFPNYSSELNVNALELDDSALYLCASSLEPDSTILGYTFGSGTRLTVV.

Ten or more counts support this clonotype. The rearrangement uses TRBV14 and TRBJ2-7; D uncertain. Germline CDR1 is SGHDN and CDR2 is FVKESK. The CDR3 covers 14 residues. Trimming stripped 4 bases from V and 3 bases from J, with 13 bases between. The CDR3 DNA reads as TGTGCCAGCAGCCCAGCCCGAGTCTACTACGAGCAGTACTTC. It is translated as CASSPARVYYEQYF.

This clonotype was seen at least ten times. The gene calls are TRBV24-1 and TRBJ2-1, with 9 bases identical to TRBD2. Germline values: CDR1 KGHDR, CDR2 SFDVKD. V shed 4 bases and J 0 bases; nucleotides not matched to a gene: 3. The CDR3 extends over 16 amino acids. CDR3 nucleotide sequence: TGTGCCACCAGTGACCTTAGCGGGGGCTCCTACAATGAGCAGTTCTTC. It codes for CATSDLSGGSYNEQFF.

At least ten counts were recorded for this clonotype. The chain uses TRBV7-9 and TRBJ2-7; D call uncertain. With 1 base removed from V and 0 bases from J, the gap between germline ends came to 7 bases. The CDR3 sequence is 14 residues long. CDR1 is SEHNR, CDR2 FQNEAQ, per germline (reference sequence). The CDR3 sequence is CASSLVAGSYEQYF. CDR3 DNA: TGTGCCAGCAGCTTAGTGGCAGGCTCCTACGAGCAGTACTTC.

The chain combines TRBV12-3 or TRBV12-4 with TRBJ2-7; D call uncertain. The CDR3 covers 18 residues. The ends were cut back, 8 bases at V and 2 bases at J, with 28 bases in the middle. The CDR3 sequence is CASSPLPTGLGRTYEQYF. CDR3 bases: TGTGCCAGCTCACCACTGCCCACCGGTCTCGGGCGAACCTACGAGCAGTACTTC.

The J gene is TRBJ1-1, the V gene TRBV2; 8 bases fit TRBD1. V shed 6 bases and J 4 bases; nucleotides not matched to a gene: 4. The CDR3 length is 13 residues. CDR1 is SNHLY, CDR2 FYNNEI, per germline. The CDR3 is CASRWTGSTEAFF. Here the CDR3 DNA reads TGTGCCAGCAGGTGGACAGGGAGCACTGAAGCTTTCTTT.

There are many counts of this clonotype. The chain is built from TRBV2 and TRBJ2-3; 9 bases fit TRBD2. The J segment lost 8 bases and the V segment lost 2 bases, leaving 8 bases of the junction unmatched. Germline CDR1 reads SNHLY; CDR2 reads FYNNEI. The CDR3 sequence is 15 residues long. CDR3 in DNA: TGTGCCAGCAGTGAAACGGGACTAGCTAAGAGTACGCAGTATTTT. It encodes CASSETGLAKSTQYF. Full variable domain (remainder filled in from reference TRBV2 and TRBJ2-3): EPEVTQTPSHQVTQMGQEVILRCVPISNHLYFYWYRQILGQKVEFLVSFYNNEISEKSEIFDDQFSVERPDGSNFTLKIRSTKLEDSAMYFCASSETGLAKSTQYFGPGTRLTVL.